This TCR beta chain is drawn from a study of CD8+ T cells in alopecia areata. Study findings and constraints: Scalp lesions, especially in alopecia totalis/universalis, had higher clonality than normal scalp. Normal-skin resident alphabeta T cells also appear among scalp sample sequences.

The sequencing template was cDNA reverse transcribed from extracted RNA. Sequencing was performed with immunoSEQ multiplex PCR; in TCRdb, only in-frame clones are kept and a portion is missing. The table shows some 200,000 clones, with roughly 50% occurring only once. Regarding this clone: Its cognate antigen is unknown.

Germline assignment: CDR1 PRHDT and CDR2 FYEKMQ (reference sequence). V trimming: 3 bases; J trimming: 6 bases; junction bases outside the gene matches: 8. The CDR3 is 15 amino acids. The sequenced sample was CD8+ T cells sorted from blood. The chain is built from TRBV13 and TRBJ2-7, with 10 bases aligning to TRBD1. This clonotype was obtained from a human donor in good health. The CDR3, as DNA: TGTGCCAGCAGCTTGGGACCGGGACAGGGGACCGAGCAGTACTTC. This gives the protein CASSLGPGQGTEQYF.